This is a list of T cell receptor beta chains from one sample in a study of blood T cell repertoires in COVID-19. Produced via immunoSEQ multiplex PCR; TCRdb's table is partial and in-frame only. The sample lists 180,000 or so clones, about 70% occurring once. The sequenced sample was peripheral blood. Receptors originate from a woman aged 45-60 years with active or convalescent COVID-19. Both conserved end residues are part of each CDR3. The D gene is left open where the match is weak.

J: TRBJ2-5; V: TRBV19; D: TRBD1; DNA: TGTGCCAGTAGTACCGACAGGGAAGAGACCCAGTACTTC; CDR3: CASSTDREETQYF
J: TRBJ1-2; V: TRBV28; D: -; DNA: TGTGCCAGCAGTTCCCCCGCAGGGAGGGGAAACTATGGCTACACCTTC; CDR3: CASSSPAGRGNYGYTF
J: TRBJ1-1; V: TRBV29-1; D: -; DNA: TGCAGCGTCGATGGGACAAACACTGAAGCTTTCTTT; CDR3: CSVDGTNTEAFF
J: TRBJ2-7; V: TRBV30; D: -; DNA: TGTGCCTGGATGGAGGGCACCCGGTACGAGCAGTACTTC; CDR3: CAWMEGTRYEQYF
J: TRBJ2-7; V: TRBV19; D: TRBD1; DNA: TGTGCCAGTAGTATTACAGGGGGCTCCTACGAGCAGTACTTC; CDR3: CASSITGGSYEQYF
J: TRBJ1-1; V: TRBV19; D: -; DNA: TGTGCCAGTAGGACAGGTCCAGCCATGAACACTGAAGCTTTCTTT; CDR3: CASRTGPAMNTEAFF
J: TRBJ2-7; V: TRBV28; D: -; DNA: TGTGCCAGCAGTTTAGGAGCGGTCTCCTACGAGCAGTACTTC; CDR3: CASSLGAVSYEQYF
J: TRBJ2-3; V: TRBV5-4; D: -; DNA: TGTGCCAGCAGCTTGAAGCGGCCGGGGGGCGCCGTCTCGACAGATACGCAGTATTTT; CDR3: CASSLKRPGGAVSTDTQYF
J: TRBJ1-1; V: TRBV7-2; D: -; DNA: TGTGCCAGTCGTCGAACCCGGGGCACTGAAGCTTTCTTT; CDR3: CASRRTRGTEAFF
J: TRBJ1-5; V: TRBV19; D: -; DNA: TGTGCCAGCCAAACAGGGTCCGGACAGCCCCAGCATTTT; CDR3: CASQTGSGQPQHF